The 22 T cell receptor beta chains listed next were all sequenced from one sample in a study of cytomegalovirus exposure and HLA in healthy donors. The study ran its PCR with 60 Vbeta and 13 Jbeta primers. This table comes from immunoSEQ multiplex PCR, and its TCRdb copy is limited to in-frame clones, with some not included. Counted here are 95,000 to 100,000 clones, roughly 79% occurring once; the ten biggest clones make up around 4%. Material for sequencing was PBMCs. All receptors derive from a man aged 40-55 years in good health and CMV-seronegative.

The chain links TRBV7-9 to TRBJ2-2; D is undetermined. The CDR3 is made up of 14 amino acids. Trimming took off 5 bases at V and 5 bases at J, with 12 bases between the two ends. Germline values: CDR1 SEHNR, CDR2 FQNEAQ (reference sequence). The CDR3 loop is CASSTIIGTGELFF. The CDR3 region has the DNA TGTGCCAGCAGCACAATCATCGGGACCGGGGAGCTGTTTTTT.

The V and J genes are TRBV7-9 and TRBJ1-3, with unresolved D. Germline V lookup: CDR1 SEHNR, CDR2 FQNEAQ (reference sequence). The length of the CDR3 is 13 residues. V was clipped by 5 bases and J by 7 bases, with 12 bases between them. This CDR3 is CASSPQEANTIYF. The CDR3 bases are TGTGCCAGCAGCCCACAAGAGGCGAACACCATATATTTT. The complete variable domain, with remaining parts taken from reference TRBV7-9 and TRBJ1-3, reads DTGVSQNPRHKITKRGQNVTFRCDPISEHNRLYWYRQTLGQGPEFLTYFQNEAQLEKSRLLSDRFSAERPKGSFSTLEIQRTEQGDSAMYLCASSPQEANTIYFGEGSWLTVV.

This clone has only a few counts. This chain joins TRBV6-4 and TRBJ2-2; D is unclear. Germline CDR1 MRHNA, CDR2 SNTAGT. Deletions cut 4 bases from V and 6 bases from J, with 12 bases between. The CDR3 sequence is 14 residues long. In DNA form, the CDR3 reads TGTGCCAGCAGTGGAGGAGAGTCCCCCGGGGAGCTGTTTTTT. Translation gives CASSGGESPGELFF.

J is TRBJ2-1 and V is TRBV15; TRBD2 agrees at 8 bases. The CDR3 runs 15 residues. J lost 10 bases, V lost 8 bases, and 16 bases had no gene match. CDR1 is LNHNV and CDR2 is YYDKDF in the germline V gene (reference sequence). The CDR3 nucleotides are TGTGCCACCGCCCTGGACGGGGGGGCTTCCAGGGAGCAGTTCTTC. This sequence encodes CATALDGGASREQFF.

In its sample, this clone was seen a few times. This sequence joins TRBV25-1 and TRBJ1-6; no firm D call. Per the germline V gene, CDR1 is MGHDK and CDR2 is SYGVNS. The V end lost 6 bases, the J end lost 5 bases, and 14 bases lay between the germline ends. The CDR3 is made up of 15 amino acids. The CDR3 protein is CASRPGSLNNSPLHF. For the CDR3, the DNA is TGTGCCAGCAGGCCGGGGAGCCTCAATAATTCACCCCTCCACTTT.

This clone came up a few times. This rearrangement joins TRBV29-1 to TRBJ1-1; 11 positions match TRBD1. Germline trimming cut 1 base from V and 4 bases from J; bases unmatched to any gene: 5. The CDR3 totals 15 residues. Germline CDR1 and CDR2: SQVTM and ANQGSEA. CDR3 loop: CSVEAPGTGGTEAFF. The CDR3 nucleotides read TGCAGCGTTGAAGCCCCCGGGACAGGGGGCACTGAAGCTTTCTTT.

V is TRBV7-9 and J is TRBJ2-5, with a tentative D call TRBD2 (5 bases). This CDR3 comprises 13 residues. Germline loops: CDR1 SEHNR, CDR2 FQNEAQ (reference sequence). V lost 1 base and J lost 5, with 8 bases in between. The CDR3 is CASSLVLVETQYF. In nucleotides, the CDR3 is TGTGCCAGCAGCTTAGTACTAGTTGAGACCCAGTACTTC.

In this sample, this clone turned up once. This chain uses TRBV7-9 with TRBJ2-7; 11 bases match TRBD2. V was clipped by 5 bases and J by 4 bases; unmatched bases: 10. Per germline, CDR1 SEHNR and CDR2 FQNEAQ (reference sequence). This CDR3 is 16 amino acids long. CDR3 amino acids: CASSGTGTSGGYEQYF. CDR3 coding DNA: TGTGCCAGCAGCGGGACGGGGACTAGCGGAGGATACGAGCAGTACTTC.

This chain uses TRBV11-2 with TRBJ2-3, with D possibly TRBD2 on 6 matching bases. V dropped 3 bases and J dropped 5 bases, with 12 bases sitting between them. The germline gives CDR1 SGHAT, CDR2 FQNNGV. The CDR3 loop spans 14 amino acids. CDR3 nucleotide sequence: TGTGCCAGCAGCTTTTTCGCGGGGCGAGATACGCAGTATTTT. Protein product: CASSFFAGRDTQYF.

The V call is TRBV9, the J call TRBJ2-2, with D unresolved. The V end lost 3 bases, the J end lost 7 bases, and 13 bases lay between the germline ends. The CDR3 extends over 14 amino acids. Germline V gene lookup returns CDR1 SGDLS and CDR2 YYNGEE. The CDR3 nucleotides read TGTGCCAGCAGCGCCTATGAGGAGATCGGGGAGCTGTTTTTT. Protein sequence: CASSAYEEIGELFF.

This clone was recorded once. V usage is TRBV7-9 and J usage is TRBJ2-5; 7 bases line up with TRBD1. This CDR3 contains 14 residues. Germline V gene lookup returns CDR1 SEHNR and CDR2 FQNEAQ (reference sequence). Germline trimming cut 4 bases from V and 5 bases from J; bases unmatched to any gene: 7. The CDR3 DNA follows: TGTGCCAGCAGCTACCGACAGGGAAGGGAGACCCAGTACTTC. Its protein is CASSYRQGRETQYF.

The chain uses TRBV5-5 and TRBJ2-5; 12 bases map to TRBD2. There are 17 residues in the CDR3. With V trimmed by 4 bases and J by 2 bases, 9 bases remained unmatched. CDR1 and CDR2 from the germline V gene are SGHKS and YYEKEE (reference sequence). CDR3 sequence (DNA): TGTGCCAGCAGCCACGGGACTAGCGGGCTCTGGCAAGAGACCCAGTACTTC. The encoded protein is CASSHGTSGLWQETQYF.

This clone was observed a handful of times. The chain couples TRBV6-1 to TRBJ1-1; TRBD1 aligns across 10 bases. The CDR3 has 13 amino acids. V lost 4 bases, J lost 4 bases, and 0 bases stayed unmatched. Germline V gene lookup returns CDR1 MNHNS and CDR2 SASEGT. Written as DNA, the CDR3 is TGTGCCAGCAGTGGGACAGGGGGCACTGAAGCTTTCTTT. Translated, it gives CASSGTGGTEAFF.

V is TRBV7-9 and J is TRBJ1-6; the D is unclear. The CDR3 sequence is 19 residues long. Between the trimmed V and J ends, which lost 1 base and 0 bases, there was a span of 16 bases. CDR1 is SEHNR, CDR2 FQNEAQ, per germline (reference sequence). DNA of the CDR3: TGTGCCAGCAGCTTAGTGGCCCTTGCCAGTCCCTCCTATAATTCACCCCTCCACTTT. Residues: CASSLVALASPSYNSPLHF.

This clone has only a few counts. V and J are TRBV4-1 and TRBJ1-5; D gene uncertain. CDR3 length equals 15 residues. Germline V gives CDR1 MGHRA, CDR2 YSYEKL. V gave up 1 base and J gave up 2 bases, with 9 bases separating them. The CDR3 DNA sequence: TGCGCCAGCAGCCAAGGATGGCAGGGCAATCAGCCCCAGCATTTT. Protein product: CASSQGWQGNQPQHF.

The J gene is TRBJ1-6, the V gene TRBV5-4; no definite D call. The germline CDR1 and CDR2 sequences are SGHNT and YYREEE (reference sequence). The CDR3 loop spans 16 amino acids. Trimming removed 5 bases at V and 4 bases at J, with 16 bases between. The CDR3 nucleotides are TGTGCCAGCAGAACTGGCCCTCCGGGGTATAATTCACCCCTCCACTTT. It specifies CASRTGPPGYNSPLHF.

The CDR3 reads CASSYSRAGNYEQYV. CDR3 nucleotides: TGTGCCAGCAGTTACTCGAGGGCGGGGAACTACGAGCAGTACGTC. V and J are TRBV6-5 and TRBJ2-7, with D possibly matching TRBD2 (6 bases). The CDR3 contains 15 residues. CDR1 is MNHEY and CDR2 is SVGAGI in the germline V gene. The ends were cut back, 0 bases at V and 3 bases at J, with 12 bases in the middle.

The V gene is TRBV5-8, the J gene TRBJ2-5, with TRBD1 identical over 9 bases. Germline V CDR1 and CDR2: SGHTS, YDEGEE. Germline trimming cut 0 bases from V and 5 bases from J; bases unmatched to any gene: 8. The CDR3 sequence is 16 residues long. The CDR3 is CASSLGGQGSLETQYF. DNA of the CDR3: TGTGCCAGCAGCTTGGGGGGACAGGGATCCTTGGAGACCCAGTACTTC.

The rearrangement uses TRBV14 and TRBJ2-2, with D perhaps matching TRBD1 (6 bases). The germline V gene encodes CDR1 SGHDN and CDR2 FVKESK. V gave up 1 base and J gave up 0 bases, with 6 bases separating them. The CDR3 is 15 residues long. CDR3 coding DNA: TGTGCCAGCAGCCAAGGGACAGCGAACACCGGGGAGCTGTTTTTT. It translates to CASSQGTANTGELFF. Supplemented by reference TRBV14 and TRBJ2-2, the full variable domain reads EAGVTQFPSHSVIEKGQTVTLRCDPISGHDNLYWYRRVMGKEIKFLLHFVKESKQDESGMPNNRFLAERTGGTYSTLKVQPAELEDSGVYFCASSQGTANTGELFFGEGSRLTVL.

The chain employs TRBV10-3 and TRBJ1-3, with a weak D call TRBD1 (5 bases). The length of the CDR3 is 14 residues. Trimming stripped 5 bases from V and 0 bases from J, with 8 bases between. From germline, CDR1 is ENHRY and CDR2 SYGVKD. CDR3 residues: CAISYDSSGNTIYF. Written as DNA, the CDR3 is TGTGCCATCAGTTACGACAGCTCTGGAAACACCATATATTTT.

The chain carries TRBV5-1 and TRBJ2-2, with 9 bases identical to TRBD1. V lost 4 bases to trimming and J lost 3 bases; unmatched junction nucleotides: 10. From germline, CDR1 is SGHRS and CDR2 YFSETQ. This CDR3 is 17 amino acids long. Written as DNA, the CDR3 is TGCGCCAGCAGCCAAACTACGGGACAGGGCGACACCGGGGAGCTGTTTTTT. Encoded protein: CASSQTTGQGDTGELFF. The variable domain in full, with the rest retrieved from reference TRBV5-1 and TRBJ2-2, is KAGVTQTPRYLIKTRGQQVTLSCSPISGHRSVSWYQQTPGQGLQFLFEYFSETQRNKGNFPGRFSGRQFSNSRSEMNVSTLELGDSALYLCASSQTTGQGDTGELFFGEGSRLTVL.

This chain links TRBV29-1 with TRBJ2-5; 7 bases are a match to TRBD1. Germline trimming cut 5 bases from V and 6 bases from J; bases unmatched to any gene: 9. The germline V gene encodes CDR1 SQVTM and CDR2 ANQGSEA. The CDR3 runs to 13 residues. The CDR3 sequence is CSVTWAGGKTQYF. The CDR3, as DNA: TGCAGCGTTACATGGGCAGGGGGAAAGACCCAGTACTTC. The whole variable domain, filled in from reference TRBV29-1 and TRBJ2-5, reads SAVISQKPSRDICQRGTSLTIQCQVDSQVTMMFWYRQQPGQSLTLIATANQGSEATYESGFVIDKFPISRPNLTFSTLTVSNMSPEDSSIYLCSVTWAGGKTQYFGPGTRLLVL.